This T cell receptor (beta chain) appears in the sequencing data of a study of blood T cell repertoires in COVID-19 (dated by TCRdb to 2020 to 2022). At the level of the whole study: Samples from collaborators originated in the United States, Italy and Spain and spanned both the acute and convalescent phases of COVID-19. The material from the prospective study consisted of cDNA or gDNA derived from T cells, B-cell-depleted T cells, or PBMCs. The dataset comprised deeply sampled blood TCRbeta repertoires from subjects exposed to, actively infected with, or recovered from COVID-19. The repertoires were released in a freely available public database meant as a resource for research on the immune response to SARS-CoV-2. The samples were drawn from two sources: the first 160 participants of the ongoing ImmuneRACE study, and 1,254 subjects contributed by 6 global collaborators. Sample metadata almost always included a de-identified subject ID, COVID-19 status, age in years and sex. HLA class I and class II types, where available, came from metadata supplied by the sample provider rather than from assay-based typing.

Overall study outcomes, separate from this receptor: How much clinical and demographic metadata was included differed by source and by participant, and the metadata was provided uncurated.

A second Seattle source provided samples from volunteer blood donors who had recovered from COVID-19. Whole blood was collected in K2EDTA tubes by collaborating institutions according to the institutions' own protocols. For TCRbeta analysis, collaborators shipped samples as frozen whole blood, isolated PBMCs, or DNA extracted from either of those sample types. TCRbeta CDR3 regions were amplified from genomic DNA by means of the immunoSEQ Assay, a bias-controlled multiplex PCR. Per the authors' processing: Nucleated cell counts per sample were estimated from amplification of reference gene primers within the assay. To quantify the absolute abundance of each unique TCRbeta CDR3 rearrangement, sequence reads were collapsed and filtered. For each sample, productive Simpson clonality was calculated by taking the square root of Simpson's diversity index across productive rearrangements. Sourced from immuneACCESS, this table was stored by TCRdb with only in-frame sequences that have V and J called. A share of the clones is absent; for the studies checked, an unresolved V gene accounts for under half, and the remainder has no known explanation. V and J calls and clone size are as listed in that table; D and trimming were resolved from the DNA. This sample holds 250,000 or so clones; 75% to 90% were observed only once. About 1.4% of the sample comes from the top ten.

As encoded in the germline V gene (reference sequence), CDR1 is MNHNY while CDR2 is SVGAGI. The CDR3, from cysteine to phenylalanine, totals 16 residues. Only the CDR3 portion is preserved as DNA: 48 bases, with reading frame beginning at the first base. V and J are truncated by 6 bases and 0 bases respectively, leaving an intervening sequence of 15 bases. Comments on this clone: This clone's antigen is unknown. No much larger clone is present one base from it, and per-base qualities are unavailable.

This clonotype originated in a woman between 35 and 50 years old who had recovered from COVID-19. Sequenced material: peripheral blood. The chain employs TRBV6-6 and TRBJ1-5; the D gene cannot be resolved reliably. The CDR3 is CASRESTKYSNQPQHF. The DNA is as follows: TGTGCCAGCAGGGAGAGCACGAAATATAGCAATCAGCCCCAGCATTTT.